This T cell receptor beta chain was retrieved from a study of blood T cell repertoires in COVID-19. Overall study context: Researchers got acute and convalescent COVID-19 samples from the United States, Italy and Spain. Sample material is recorded as cDNA or gDNA derived from T cells, B-cell-depleted T cells, or PBMCs.

Some clones are missing from TCRdb's copy, which holds only in-frame ones; the method was immunoSEQ multiplex PCR. The profile covers about 69,000 clones, with roughly 79% appearing a single time and 15% to 20% taken by the ten largest. V dropped 0 bases and J dropped 8 bases, with 8 bases sitting between them. The CDR3 has 12 amino acids. Germline CDR1 and CDR2: SGHRS and YFSETQ. This chain joins TRBV5-1 and TRBJ1-1; a weak D match, TRBD1 (5 bases). The sample comprised peripheral blood. The source of this sequence is a man between 60 and 70 years old with acute or convalescent COVID-19. The CDR3 nucleotides are TGCGCCAGCAGCTTGGGGCAGGGAGAAGCTTTCTTT. Its protein product is CASSLGQGEAFF.